A single sample is the source of the 18 T cell receptor beta chains below, sequenced in a study of blood T cell repertoires in COVID-19. Clones were sequenced by immunoSEQ multiplex PCR, and TCRdb holds only the in-frame ones, with some missing. The table lists fewer than 350,000 clones, roughly nine tenths of them singletons. The sequenced sample consisted of peripheral blood. The receptors here all came from a woman younger than 45 with COVID-19, enrolled during active disease.

The genes are TRBV19 and TRBJ1-2; 7 bases line up with TRBD1. This CDR3 contains 18 residues. V dropped 6 bases and J dropped 5; count of bases not matched to a gene: 21. The germline gives CDR1 LNHDA, CDR2 SQIVND (reference sequence). The chain's CDR3 is CASSPSLRDSRSSYGYTF. For the CDR3, the DNA is TGTGCCAGTAGCCCAAGCCTTCGGGACAGTAGGTCCTCTTATGGCTACACCTTC.

The V gene is TRBV4-1, the J gene TRBJ2-7, with D perhaps TRBD2 (5 bases). Deletions cut 4 bases from V and 2 bases from J, with 15 bases between. Germline assignment: CDR1 MGHRA and CDR2 YSYEKL. CDR3 length: 15 amino acids. CDR3 coding DNA: TGCGCCAGCAGCCTTACGGACTTTTTTACCTACGAGCAGTACTTC. Its translation is CASSLTDFFTYEQYF.

This chain uses TRBV19 with TRBJ2-3, with TRBD2 matching over 7 bases. Germline CDR1 is LNHDA and CDR2 is SQIVND (reference sequence). Trimming at V came to 3 bases and at J to 7 bases, leaving 10 bases not matched to a gene. This CDR3 is 15 amino acids long. The CDR3 protein is CASSIYARGLHTQYF. The CDR3 coding sequence is TGTGCCAGTAGTATTTATGCGCGGGGGTTACATACGCAGTATTTT.

This clone was counted a few times. The chain carries TRBV5-8 and TRBJ1-3; no clear D. CDR1 is SGHTS, CDR2 YDEGEE, per germline. Trimming removed 1 base from V and 0 bases from J, with 8 bases in between. The CDR3 length is 15 residues. CDR3 in DNA: TGTGCCAGCAGCTTGCCCGGTCTCTCTGGAAACACCATATATTTT. It yields the protein CASSLPGLSGNTIYF.

This clone was seen only once. The chain links TRBV12-3 or TRBV12-4 to TRBJ2-7; D may be TRBD1 (6 bases). The CDR3 loop spans 11 amino acids. Trimming left V 6 bases short and J 6 bases short, with 9 bases between. In nucleotides, the CDR3 is TGTGCCAGCAGCAAGGGGGTCGAGCAGTACTTC. Amino acid sequence: CASSKGVEQYF.

CDR3 sequence: CASSPPWGGTTDTQYF. The CDR3 bases are TGCGCCAGCAGCCCCCCCTGGGGAGGGACCACAGATACGCAGTATTTT. The rearrangement links TRBV5-1 to TRBJ2-3, with 7 bases matching TRBD2. V shed 4 bases, J shed 2 bases, and the junction held 10 bases outside the gene matches. The CDR3 runs to 16 residues. Per germline, CDR1 SGHRS and CDR2 YFSETQ.

The sample holds one count of this clone. V is TRBV11-2 and J is TRBJ1-2, with TRBD1 matching 10 bases. The germline CDR1 and CDR2 sequences are SGHAT and FQNNGV. Trimming removed 5 bases from V and 2 bases from J; junction bases left unmatched: 8. The CDR3 consists of 16 residues. The CDR3 region has the DNA TGTGCCAGCAGCCGGACAGGGGGGCGGACAAACTATGGCTACACCTTC. It translates to CASSRTGGRTNYGYTF.

The chain recombines TRBV6-1 with TRBJ2-4, with TRBD1 matching over 11 bases. The germline V gene encodes CDR1 MNHNS and CDR2 SASEGT. There are 16 residues in the CDR3. V gave up 2 bases and J gave up 6 bases; unmatched junction bases: 6. The CDR3 here is CASSERTGGFRNIQYF. In nucleotides, the CDR3 is TGTGCCAGCAGTGAACGGACAGGGGGCTTTAGAAACATTCAGTACTTC.

The chain recombines TRBV27 with TRBJ2-3; 7 nucleotides align to TRBD1. V lost 3 bases to trimming and J lost 2 bases; unmatched junction nucleotides: 8. CDR3 size: 16 residues. Looked up from germline, CDR1 is MNHEY and CDR2 is SMNVEV (reference sequence). The CDR3 coding sequence is TGTGCCAGCAGTTTTTCGGACAGGACACTCACAGATACGCAGTATTTT. Translating it yields CASSFSDRTLTDTQYF.

The chain links TRBV11-2 to TRBJ1-3, with 10 bases aligning to TRBD1. The CDR3 runs 14 residues. Germline trimming cut 5 bases from V and 10 bases from J; bases unmatched to any gene: 8. Germline lookup yields CDR1 SGHAT and CDR2 FQNNGV. This CDR3 reads CASSVGQGSLTIYF. The CDR3 bases are TGTGCCAGCAGCGTGGGACAGGGGAGTTTGACCATATATTTT.

The gene calls are TRBV6-1 and TRBJ1-1; tentative D call: TRBD1 (5 bases). Per the germline V gene, CDR1 is MNHNS and CDR2 is SASEGT. The CDR3 spans 15 residues. V was cut by 3 bases and J by 0 bases, with 11 bases left in between. This chain's CDR3 is CASSDADKLNTEAFF. As DNA, the CDR3 is TGTGCCAGCAGTGACGCGGACAAACTGAACACTGAAGCTTTCTTT.

This rearrangement joins TRBV2 to TRBJ2-5; D possibly corresponds to TRBD2 (6 bases). Germline CDR1 is SNHLY and CDR2 is FYNNEI. V was trimmed by 4 bases and J by 7 bases, leaving 16 bases between them. The CDR3 consists of 14 residues. The CDR3 region has the DNA TGTGCCAGCAGTGGGAGGGTCGGCGCCGGGACCCAGTACTTC. It encodes CASSGRVGAGTQYF.

The gene calls are TRBV5-5 and TRBJ1-2; D gene uncertain. V was pared by 0 bases and J by 2 bases, with 5 bases between. Germline V gene lookup returns CDR1 SGHKS and CDR2 YYEKEE (reference sequence). The CDR3 contains 13 residues. The CDR3 sequence: CASSLGLNYGYTF. CDR3 nucleotide sequence: TGTGCCAGCAGCTTGGGCCTAAACTATGGCTACACCTTC.

This sequence joins TRBV19 and TRBJ2-1; 10 nucleotides align to TRBD2. V shed 4 bases, J shed 4 bases, and the junction held 10 bases outside the gene matches. Germline V CDR1 and CDR2: LNHDA, SQIVND (reference sequence). This CDR3 is built from 17 residues. The CDR3 DNA is TGTGCCAGTAGTACCCTACTAGCGGGGATCTCATACAATGAGCAGTTCTTC. As protein: CASSTLLAGISYNEQFF.

Concerning this clone itself: The junction differs from germline at one of its ends, possibly a read error. This chain links TRBV5-4 with TRBJ2-5; 10 bases map to TRBD2. The CDR3 loop spans 11 amino acids. The V gene's germline CDR1 is SGHNT and CDR2 YYREEE (reference sequence). For the CDR3, the DNA is TGCCTAGCGGGGGCTAAGGGGACCCAGTACTTC. Its protein product is CLAGAKGTQYF. Filled out from reference TRBV5-4 and TRBJ2-5, the complete variable domain reads ETGVTQSPTHLIKTRGQQVTLRCSSQSGHNTVSWYQQALGQGPQFIFQYYREEENGRGNFPPRFSGLQFPNYSSELNVNALELDDSALYLCLAGAKGTQYFGPGTRLLVL.

The V and J genes are TRBV6-2 or TRBV6-3 and TRBJ2-5; 9 nucleotides match TRBD1. The CDR3 loop spans 15 amino acids. Germline V lookup: CDR1 MNHEY, CDR2 SVGEGT. V lost 1 base and J lost 4; bases outside the gene matches: 4. The CDR3 DNA follows: TGTGCCAGCAGTTACTTGGGGACAGGGAGAGAGACCCAGTACTTC. Translating gives CASSYLGTGRETQYF.

The chain combines TRBV6-5 with TRBJ2-3; D not certain. V was trimmed by 2 bases and J by 7 bases, leaving 10 bases between them. The CDR3 runs 13 residues. CDR1 and CDR2 from the germline V gene are MNHEY and SVGAGI. The CDR3 loop is CASSYSVSHTQYF. The CDR3 DNA reads as TGTGCCAGCAGTTACAGCGTTAGTCATACGCAGTATTTT.

V is TRBV19 and J is TRBJ1-1; weak D call: TRBD1 (5 bases). The CDR3 sequence is 15 residues long. Germline V gene data show CDR1 as LNHDA and CDR2 as SQIVND (reference sequence). V lost 3 bases to trimming and J lost 1 base, with 12 bases between them. Written as DNA, the CDR3 is TGTGCCAGTAGTATGGACGAAGGGGCGAACACTGAAGCTTTCTTT. Translating gives CASSMDEGANTEAFF.